The 31 T cell receptor beta chains listed next were all sequenced from one sample in a study of blood T cell repertoires in COVID-19 (dated by TCRdb to 2020 to 2021). Library preparation was by the immunoSEQ multiplex PCR assay. In its TCRdb copy, this immuneACCESS table keeps in-frame sequences only and misses some clones. Where compared with another copy, unresolved V genes explain less than half of these, and the others have no known cause. Within this sample are some 240,000 clones, with nearly 90% of them counted one time only. Of the sample, 2% to 2.5% is held by the ten largest clones. The material sequenced was peripheral blood. These TCRs come from an older woman with COVID-19, enrolled during active disease.

The chain links TRBV13 to TRBJ2-7, with D hard to call. Trimming removed 4 bases from V and 2 bases from J, with 9 bases in between. CDR1 and CDR2 from the germline V gene are PRHDT and FYEKMQ (reference sequence). This CDR3 is built from 13 residues. CDR3 DNA: TGTGCCAGCAGCTCCAGGCAGGCCTACGAGCAGTACTTC. Its protein is CASSSRQAYEQYF.

The rearrangement joins TRBV11-2 to TRBJ2-7; D perhaps matches TRBD2 (6 bases). The V gene lost 1 base and the J gene lost 3 bases, with 16 bases spanning the gap. The germline gives CDR1 SGHAT, CDR2 FQNNGV. The CDR3 contains 16 residues. The CDR3 DNA follows: TGTGCCAGCAGCTTAGGGGCGGGACGCCAGATCTACGAGCAGTACTTC. Encoded protein: CASSLGAGRQIYEQYF.

CDR3 coding DNA: TGTGCCTGGAGTGTCGCCGACACTGGAAACACCATATATTTT. It encodes CAWSVADTGNTIYF. The V and J genes are TRBV30 and TRBJ1-3; D gene uncertain. The CDR3 is 14 amino acids. Germline V gives CDR1 GTSNPN, CDR2 SVGIG (reference sequence). The V end was cut by 0 bases, the J end by 2 bases, with 8 bases between.

The chain is built from TRBV19 and TRBJ1-2; TRBD1 aligns across 11 bases. Per the germline V gene, CDR1 is LNHDA and CDR2 is SQIVND (reference sequence). J gave up 4 bases and V 6 bases, and 4 bases lay outside the gene matches. The CDR3 length is 14 residues. The CDR3 protein is CASRGTGGSYGYTF. The CDR3 nucleotides are TGTGCCAGTAGGGGGACAGGGGGAAGCTATGGCTACACCTTC.

The chain is built from TRBV30 and TRBJ1-2; 10 bases line up with TRBD1. Germline trimming cut 3 bases from V and 5 bases from J; bases unmatched to any gene: 6. This CDR3 region has 14 residues. CDR1 is GTSNPN, CDR2 SVGIG, per germline (reference sequence). This CDR3 reads CAWRADRGLYGYTF. DNA for the CDR3: TGTGCCTGGAGGGCAGACAGGGGGCTGTATGGCTACACCTTC.

The genes are TRBV18 and TRBJ1-6, with D uncertain. This CDR3 is 14 amino acids long. V was cut by 4 bases and J by 6 bases, with 10 bases left in between. Germline CDR1 and CDR2: KGHSH and LQKENI. The CDR3 sequence is CASSLDTGNSPLHF. In DNA, the CDR3 is TGTGCCAGCTCACTGGATACGGGTAATTCACCCCTCCACTTT.

The gene calls are TRBV6-5 and TRBJ1-1, with a possible D match to TRBD1 (6 bases). Trimming removed 6 bases at V and 4 bases at J, with 15 bases between. The CDR3 has 14 residues. From germline, CDR1 is MNHEY and CDR2 SVGAGI. The CDR3 DNA follows: TGTGCCAGCAGACCAGGGGTTTTCAGCACTGAAGCTTTCTTT. This gives the protein CASRPGVFSTEAFF.

The V and J genes are TRBV15 and TRBJ2-2; D gene ambiguous. Germline CDR1 reads LNHNV; CDR2 reads YYDKDF (reference sequence). The V end lost 5 bases, the J end lost 6 bases, and 13 bases lay between the germline ends. CDR3 size: 14 residues. The CDR3 loop is CATSQQSRPGELFF. CDR3 bases: TGTGCCACCAGCCAACAGAGCCGGCCCGGGGAGCTGTTTTTT. Full variable domain (rest looked up from reference TRBV15 and TRBJ2-2): DAMVIQNPRYQVTQFGKPVTLSCSQTLNHNVMYWYQQKSSQAPKLLFHYYDKDFNNEADTPDNFQSRRPNTSFCFLDIRSPGLGDTAMYLCATSQQSRPGELFFGEGSRLTVL.

The chain joins TRBV5-4 to TRBJ1-1, with TRBD1 identical over 7 bases. The CDR3 length is 14 residues. The germline gives CDR1 SGHNT, CDR2 YYREEE (reference sequence). V lost 4 bases, J lost 2 bases, and 5 bases stayed unmatched. As DNA, the CDR3 is TGTGCCAGCAGCGAGGACAGGTTCAACACTGAAGCTTTCTTT. This encodes CASSEDRFNTEAFF.

The J gene is TRBJ1-1, the V gene TRBV6-2 or TRBV6-3, with TRBD1 identical over 9 bases. The junction had 2 bases not matched to a gene; V was cut back by 4 bases and J by 5 bases. This CDR3 comprises 13 residues. Germline V gives CDR1 MNHEY, CDR2 SVGEGT. The CDR3 sequence is CASSSQGATEAFF. In DNA, the CDR3 is TGTGCCAGCAGTTCACAGGGGGCGACTGAAGCTTTCTTT.

The CDR3: CASSLAGGSTDTQYF. In DNA, the CDR3 is TGCGCCAGCAGCCTAGCGGGGGGCAGCACAGATACGCAGTATTTT. The chain joins TRBV5-1 to TRBJ2-3, with 11 bases lining up with TRBD2. Germline lookup yields CDR1 SGHRS and CDR2 YFSETQ. Trimming removed 4 bases from V and 0 bases from J; junction bases left unmatched: 1. This CDR3 contains 15 residues.

This clone turned up a few times. The chain carries TRBV4-3 and TRBJ1-1; tentatively, D is TRBD1 (5 bases). Looked up from germline, CDR1 is LGHNA and CDR2 is YSLEER. V was cut by 2 bases and J by 8 bases, with 9 bases left in between. The CDR3 sequence is 12 residues long. In DNA form, the CDR3 reads TGCGCCAGCAGCCAACAGGGATTAGAAGCTTTCTTT. Amino acids: CASSQQGLEAFF.

The V and J genes are TRBV9 and TRBJ2-3, with 7 bases aligning to TRBD1. The CDR3 extends over 15 amino acids. Germline V gene sequence: CDR1 SGDLS, CDR2 YYNGEE. V shed 4 bases, J shed 5 bases, and the junction held 10 bases outside the gene matches. The CDR3 region is CASSSRTGGLDTQYF. As DNA, the CDR3 is TGTGCCAGCAGCTCTCGGACAGGTGGTTTAGATACGCAGTATTTT.

This chain uses TRBV2 with TRBJ2-5; 9 bases fit TRBD1. V shed 5 bases and J 5 bases; nucleotides not matched to a gene: 3. Germline-derived CDR1 and CDR2 are SNHLY and FYNNEI. This CDR3 spans 13 amino acids. The CDR3 spells CASSTGGTETQYF. CDR3 coding DNA: TGTGCCAGCAGTACAGGGGGCACGGAGACCCAGTACTTC.

V and J are TRBV2 and TRBJ1-2, with a tentative D call TRBD1 (6 bases). The CDR3 runs 16 residues. Trimming removed 4 bases from V and 1 base from J, with 16 bases in between. Germline loops: CDR1 SNHLY, CDR2 FYNNEI. As DNA, the CDR3 is TGTGCCAGCAGTGTCGAGGGGGGGGTTCTTAACTATGGCTACACCTTC. Translation gives CASSVEGGVLNYGYTF. Full variable domain (outside the CDR3, taken from reference TRBV2 and TRBJ1-2): EPEVTQTPSHQVTQMGQEVILRCVPISNHLYFYWYRQILGQKVEFLVSFYNNEISEKSEIFDDQFSVERPDGSNFTLKIRSTKLEDSAMYFCASSVEGGVLNYGYTFGSGTRLTVV.

V usage is TRBV19 and J usage is TRBJ1-2; 8 nucleotides align to TRBD1. The CDR3 consists of 13 residues. The trim removed 5 bases at V and 7 bases at J, leaving 6 bases unmatched. The germline CDR1 and CDR2 sequences are LNHDA and SQIVND (reference sequence). The CDR3 reads CASSPPGQGGYTF. DNA for the CDR3: TGTGCCAGTAGTCCCCCAGGACAGGGTGGCTACACCTTC.

This chain uses TRBV6-2 or TRBV6-3 with TRBJ1-5; TRBD1 is a possible D gene (6 bases). This CDR3 has 16 residues. The germline V gene encodes CDR1 MNHEY and CDR2 SVGEGT. V was pared by 2 bases and J by 8 bases, with 19 bases between. CDR3 in amino acids: CASSYVKDSFLKPQHF. In DNA form, the CDR3 reads TGTGCCAGCAGTTACGTAAAGGACAGTTTTTTGAAGCCCCAGCATTTT.

The V call is TRBV3-1 (or the pseudogene TRBV3-2), the J call TRBJ2-1; perhaps TRBD1 as D (5 bases). CDR3 length equals 14 residues. The V gene lost 1 base and the J gene lost 5 bases, with 9 bases spanning the gap. The germline gives CDR1 LGHDT, CDR2 YNNKEL (reference sequence). The CDR3 sequence is CASSQGRRDNEQFF. CDR3 sequence (DNA): TGTGCCAGCAGCCAAGGCCGCAGGGACAATGAGCAGTTCTTC.

The V call is TRBV7-2, the J call TRBJ1-2, with 9 nucleotides matching TRBD1. The CDR3 extends over 14 amino acids. CDR1 is SGHTA, CDR2 FQGNSA, per germline. Trimming at V came to 5 bases and at J to 6 bases, leaving 7 bases not matched to a gene. This chain's CDR3 is CASSAGTGTNGYTF. CDR3 nucleotide sequence: TGTGCCAGCAGCGCCGGGACAGGGACTAATGGCTACACCTTC.

The DNA for the CDR3 is TGTGCCAGCAGCGTAGGGGACAGGGGATCACCCCTCCACTTT. Translated: CASSVGDRGSPLHF. The V gene is TRBV9, the J gene TRBJ1-6; the match to TRBD1 covers 10 bases. This CDR3 region has 14 residues. The germline gives CDR1 SGDLS, CDR2 YYNGEE. V was pared by 0 bases and J by 10 bases, with 1 base of the junction left unmatched.

The count of this clone is one. This chain joins TRBV7-8 and TRBJ1-2, with D perhaps TRBD1 (6 bases). Trimming took off 4 bases at V and 3 bases at J, with 15 bases between the two ends. Germline V gene sequence: CDR1 SGHVS, CDR2 FQNEAQ. The CDR3 consists of 15 residues. As DNA, the CDR3 is TGTGCCAGCAGCTCAAACCCCAGGGGTGACTATGGCTACACCTTC. Translating it yields CASSSNPRGDYGYTF.

The chain recombines TRBV19 with TRBJ1-4; D gene unclear. Germline V gene lookup returns CDR1 LNHDA and CDR2 SQIVND (reference sequence). Trimming removed 6 bases from V and 0 bases from J, with 11 bases in between. The CDR3 spans 15 residues. This chain's CDR3 is CASSPSGATNEKLFF. Written as DNA, the CDR3 is TGTGCCAGTAGCCCCTCGGGAGCAACTAATGAAAAACTGTTTTTT.

This clone is a singleton in its sample. The chain has TRBV6-5 and TRBJ2-7; the D gene is possibly TRBD1 (5 bases). Germline CDR1 reads MNHEY; CDR2 reads SVGAGI. CDR3 length equals 12 residues. V shed 6 bases and J shed 2 bases, with 8 bases lying between them. CDR3 in DNA: TGTGCCAGCAGGGGGCCCACCTACGAGCAGTACTTC. Its protein product is CASRGPTYEQYF.

This chain joins TRBV3-1 (or the pseudogene TRBV3-2) and TRBJ2-1, with 13 nucleotides matching TRBD2. CDR1 LGHDT and CDR2 YNNKEL come from the germline V gene (reference sequence). The CDR3 has 17 amino acids. V dropped 2 bases and J dropped 7; count of bases not matched to a gene: 8. For the CDR3, the DNA is TGTGCCAGCAGCCAAACCCGACTAGCGGGGGGAGGTAATGAGCAGTTCTTC. As protein: CASSQTRLAGGGNEQFF.

V usage is TRBV23-1 and J usage is TRBJ1-2; weak D call: TRBD1 (5 bases). TRBV23-1 has ORF status, its function being uncertain. Deletions cut 8 bases from V and 7 bases from J, with 17 bases between. The CDR3 has 13 residues. CDR3 in DNA: TGCGCCAGCGGGCGGACAAGGAGAAGTGGCTACACCTTC. Translated: CASGRTRRSGYTF.

The sample holds a few counts of this clone. The J gene is TRBJ1-2, the V gene TRBV9, with 10 bases identical to TRBD1. V shed 3 bases and J 2 bases; nucleotides not matched to a gene: 7. The CDR3 sequence is 16 residues long. CDR1 is SGDLS and CDR2 is YYNGEE in the germline V gene. This CDR3 is CASSATPGQGNYGYTF. CDR3 in DNA: TGTGCCAGCAGCGCAACCCCGGGACAGGGGAACTATGGCTACACCTTC.

This chain uses TRBV9 with TRBJ1-3; 9 nucleotides line up with TRBD1. CDR1 is SGDLS, CDR2 YYNGEE, per germline. CDR3 size: 20 residues. V shed 4 bases and J 4 bases; nucleotides not matched to a gene: 21. The CDR3 loop reads CASSSRTGQGTNEGGNTIYF. CDR3 bases: TGTGCCAGCAGCTCGAGAACTGGACAGGGGACTAATGAAGGGGGAAACACCATATATTTT.

This clone has a single count. The J gene is TRBJ1-4, the V gene TRBV18; D remains unclear. V was shortened by 3 bases and J by 3 bases, with 5 bases between the two germline ends. The CDR3 runs to 13 residues. Germline-derived CDR1 and CDR2 are KGHSH and LQKENI. The CDR3 sequence: CASSPQANEKLFF. The CDR3 region has the DNA TGTGCCAGCTCACCGCAGGCTAATGAAAAACTGTTTTTT.

The chain recombines TRBV20-1 with TRBJ1-2, with D perhaps TRBD1 (5 bases). Per the germline V gene, CDR1 is DFQATT and CDR2 is SNEGSKA (reference sequence). V lost 3 bases to trimming and J lost 4 bases, with 15 bases between them. The CDR3 consists of 14 residues. CDR3 loop: CSASGETGGYGYTF. The CDR3, as DNA: TGCAGTGCTAGTGGAGAGACCGGGGGCTATGGCTACACCTTC.

V is TRBV5-6 and J is TRBJ2-5, with TRBD2 matching over 8 bases. The CDR3 sequence is 17 residues long. V trimming: 1 base; J trimming: 2 bases; junction bases outside the gene matches: 10. Looked up from germline, CDR1 is SGHDT and CDR2 is YYEEEE. The CDR3 spells CASSLRSGGRIQETQYF. The CDR3 DNA follows: TGTGCCAGCAGCTTGAGGTCTGGCGGGAGGATACAAGAGACCCAGTACTTC.

V gene TRBV3-1 (or the pseudogene TRBV3-2) combines with J gene TRBJ2-5; the D gene is possibly TRBD2 (7 bases). CDR3 size: 18 residues. Per the germline V gene, CDR1 is LGHDT and CDR2 is YNNKEL (reference sequence). The V gene lost 0 bases and the J gene lost 1 base, with 18 bases spanning the gap. CDR3 sequence reads: CASSQDLFRGGPQETQYF. The CDR3 bases are TGTGCCAGCAGCCAAGATCTATTTAGGGGGGGGCCCCAAGAGACCCAGTACTTC.